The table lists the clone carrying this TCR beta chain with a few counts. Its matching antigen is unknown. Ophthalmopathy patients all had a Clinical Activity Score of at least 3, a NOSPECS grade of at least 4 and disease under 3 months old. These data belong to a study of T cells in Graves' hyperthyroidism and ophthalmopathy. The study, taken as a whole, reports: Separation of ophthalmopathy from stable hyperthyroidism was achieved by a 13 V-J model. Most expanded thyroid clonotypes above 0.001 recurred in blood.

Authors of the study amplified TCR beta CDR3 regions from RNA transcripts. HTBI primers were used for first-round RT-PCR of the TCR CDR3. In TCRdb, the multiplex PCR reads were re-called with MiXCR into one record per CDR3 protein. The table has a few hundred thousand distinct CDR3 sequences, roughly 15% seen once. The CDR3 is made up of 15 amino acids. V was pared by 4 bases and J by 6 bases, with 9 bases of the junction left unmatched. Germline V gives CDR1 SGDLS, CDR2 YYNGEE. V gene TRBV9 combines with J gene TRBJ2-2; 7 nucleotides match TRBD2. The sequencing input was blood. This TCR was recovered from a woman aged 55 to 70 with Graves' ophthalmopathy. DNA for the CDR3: TGTGCCAGCAGCCAGTCGGGCGGGAGTTCCGGGGAGCTGTTTTTT. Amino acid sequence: CASSQSGGSSGELFF.